The 3 T cell receptor beta chains in this list originate from one sample, sequenced in a study of T cells in Graves' hyperthyroidism and ophthalmopathy (dated by TCRdb to between 2017 and 2020). The library was obtained by multiplex PCR. TCRdb names Illumina HiSeq 2000 as the instrument used. Amplification of TCR beta CDR3 regions was carried out from RNA transcripts. The TCR CDR3 was subjected to a first round of RT-PCR using the HTBI primer set and the Qiagen OneStep RT-PCR kit. The raw public reads went through TCRdb reprocessing: fastp at Q25, MiXCR clone calling, in-frame beta chains kept. Rows merge per CDR3 protein into single entries with the most common DNA and genes. The sample yields approximately 600,000 distinct CDR3 sequences; roughly 16% were counted once. The top ten constitute less than 4.5% of the sample. Specimen: blood. All receptors derive from a woman aged 30 to 39 with Graves' hyperthyroidism.

The chain recombines TRBV7-9 with TRBJ2-7; D ambiguous. The germline V and J ends were trimmed by 4 bases and 0 bases, with 7 bases remaining between them. Germline V gene sequence: CDR1 SEHNR, CDR2 FQNEAQ (reference sequence). The CDR3 is 13 residues long. The CDR3 is CASSSSYSYEQYF. The CDR3 bases are TGTGCCAGCAGCTCCTCCTACTCCTACGAGCAGTACTTC.

The gene calls are TRBV5-6 and TRBJ2-1; D possibly matches TRBD1 or TRBD2 (5 bases each). Trimming shortened V by 4 bases and J by 10 bases, and 12 bases separated the two germline ends. Germline V gene data show CDR1 as SGHDT and CDR2 as YYEEEE. This CDR3 comprises 12 residues. CDR3: CASSRGRGEQFF. Written as DNA, the CDR3 is TGTGCCAGCAGCCGGGGACGGGGCGAGCAGTTCTTC.

There are many counts of this clonotype. The chain couples TRBV3-1 to TRBJ2-1, with D possibly being TRBD1 (6 bases). Germline CDR1 reads LGHDT; CDR2 reads YNNKEL (reference sequence). This CDR3 is built from 13 residues. V was cut by 4 bases and J by 10 bases, with 14 bases left in between. The CDR3 bases are TGTGCCAGCAGCCTCGGGACACCTCAGGAGCAGTTCTTC. Encoded protein: CASSLGTPQEQFF.